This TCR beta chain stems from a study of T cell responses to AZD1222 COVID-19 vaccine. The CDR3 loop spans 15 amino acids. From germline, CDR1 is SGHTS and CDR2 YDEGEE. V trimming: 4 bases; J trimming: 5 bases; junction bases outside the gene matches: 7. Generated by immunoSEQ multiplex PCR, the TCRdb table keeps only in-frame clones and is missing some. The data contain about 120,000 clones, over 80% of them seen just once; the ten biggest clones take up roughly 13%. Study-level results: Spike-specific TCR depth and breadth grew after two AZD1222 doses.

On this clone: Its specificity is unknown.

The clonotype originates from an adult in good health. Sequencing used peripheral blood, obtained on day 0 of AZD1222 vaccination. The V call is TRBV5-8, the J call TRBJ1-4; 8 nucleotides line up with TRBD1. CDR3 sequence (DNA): TGTGCCAGCAGCACTCCGGGACAGGCGAATGAAAAACTGTTTTTT. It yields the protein CASSTPGQANEKLFF.